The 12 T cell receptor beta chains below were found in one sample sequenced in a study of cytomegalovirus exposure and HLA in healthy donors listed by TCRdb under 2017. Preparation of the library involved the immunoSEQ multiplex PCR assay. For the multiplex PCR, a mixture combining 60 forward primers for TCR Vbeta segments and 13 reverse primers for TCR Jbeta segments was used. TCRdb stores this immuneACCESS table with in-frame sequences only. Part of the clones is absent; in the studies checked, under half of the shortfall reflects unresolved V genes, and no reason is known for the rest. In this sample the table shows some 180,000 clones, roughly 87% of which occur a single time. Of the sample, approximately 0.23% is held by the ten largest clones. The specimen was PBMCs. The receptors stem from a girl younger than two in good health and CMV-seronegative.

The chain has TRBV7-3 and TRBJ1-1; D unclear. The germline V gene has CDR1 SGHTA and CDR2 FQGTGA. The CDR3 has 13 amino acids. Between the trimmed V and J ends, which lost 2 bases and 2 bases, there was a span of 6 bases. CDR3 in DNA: TGTGCCAGCAGCTTAGAGGGAAACACTGAAGCTTTCTTT. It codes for CASSLEGNTEAFF.

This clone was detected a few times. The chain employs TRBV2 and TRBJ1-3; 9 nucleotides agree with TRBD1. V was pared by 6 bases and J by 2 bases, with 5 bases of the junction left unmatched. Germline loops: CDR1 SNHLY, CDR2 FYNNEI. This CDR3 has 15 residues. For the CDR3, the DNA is TGTGCCAGCAGGGCGACAGGGGGGCCTGGAAACACCATATATTTT. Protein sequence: CASRATGGPGNTIYF.

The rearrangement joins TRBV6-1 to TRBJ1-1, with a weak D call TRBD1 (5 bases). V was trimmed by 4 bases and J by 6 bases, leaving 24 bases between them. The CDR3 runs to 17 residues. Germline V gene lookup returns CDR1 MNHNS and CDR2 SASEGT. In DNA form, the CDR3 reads TGTGCCAGCAGTGCGGACCGGGACCCGGGGGGGAGCCCTGAAGCTTTCTTT. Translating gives CASSADRDPGGSPEAFF.

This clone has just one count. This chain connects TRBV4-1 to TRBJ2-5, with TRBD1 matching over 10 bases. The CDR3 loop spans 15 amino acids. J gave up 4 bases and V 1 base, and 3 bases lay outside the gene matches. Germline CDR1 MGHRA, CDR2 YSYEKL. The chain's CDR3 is CASSQVRQGAETQYF. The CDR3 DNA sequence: TGCGCCAGCAGCCAAGTTAGACAGGGGGCAGAGACCCAGTACTTC.

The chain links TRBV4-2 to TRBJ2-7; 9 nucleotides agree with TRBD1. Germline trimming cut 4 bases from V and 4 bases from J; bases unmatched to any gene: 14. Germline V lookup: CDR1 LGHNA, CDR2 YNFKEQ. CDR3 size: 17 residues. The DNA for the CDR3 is TGTGCCAGCAGCCGAACCGGGACAGGGCGGGATCGATACGAGCAGTACTTC. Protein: CASSRTGTGRDRYEQYF.

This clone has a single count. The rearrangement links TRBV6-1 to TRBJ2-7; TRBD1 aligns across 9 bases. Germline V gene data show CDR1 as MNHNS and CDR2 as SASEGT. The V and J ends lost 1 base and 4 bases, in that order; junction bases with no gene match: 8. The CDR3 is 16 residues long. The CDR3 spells CASSEGPDRGPYEQYF. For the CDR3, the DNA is TGTGCCAGCAGTGAAGGCCCGGACAGGGGACCGTACGAGCAGTACTTC.

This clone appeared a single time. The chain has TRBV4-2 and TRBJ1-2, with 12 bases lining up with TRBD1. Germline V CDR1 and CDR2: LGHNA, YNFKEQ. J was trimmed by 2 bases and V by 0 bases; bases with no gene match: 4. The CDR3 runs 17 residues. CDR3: CASSQDPGTGGNYGYTF. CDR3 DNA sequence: TGTGCCAGCAGCCAAGATCCGGGGACAGGGGGCAACTATGGCTACACCTTC.

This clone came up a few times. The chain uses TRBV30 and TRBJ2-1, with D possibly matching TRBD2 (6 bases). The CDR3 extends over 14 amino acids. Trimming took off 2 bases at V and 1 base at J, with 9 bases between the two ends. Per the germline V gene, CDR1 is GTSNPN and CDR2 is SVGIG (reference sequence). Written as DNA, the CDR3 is TGTGCCTGGAGTTACGGAGGGTCCTACAATGAGCAGTTCTTC. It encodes CAWSYGGSYNEQFF. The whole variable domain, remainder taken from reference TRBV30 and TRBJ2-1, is SQTIHQWPATLVQPVGSPLSLECTVEGTSNPNLYWYRQAAGRGLQLLFYSVGIGQISSEVPQNLSASRPQDRQFILSSKKLLLSDSGFYLCAWSYGGSYNEQFFGPGTRLTVL.

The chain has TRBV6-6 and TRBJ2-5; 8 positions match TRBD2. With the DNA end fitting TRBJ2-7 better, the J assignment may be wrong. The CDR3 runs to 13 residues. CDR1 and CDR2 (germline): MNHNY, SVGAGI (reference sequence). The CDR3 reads CASSRLASYEQYF. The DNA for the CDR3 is TGTGCCAGCTCCCGACTAGCGTCCTACGAGCAGTACTTC.

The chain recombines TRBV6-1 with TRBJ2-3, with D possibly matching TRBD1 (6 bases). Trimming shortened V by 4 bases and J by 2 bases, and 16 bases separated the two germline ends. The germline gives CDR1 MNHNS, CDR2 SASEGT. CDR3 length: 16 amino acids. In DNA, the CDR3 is TGTGCCAGCAGTGCATACAGGGCTCTATTCACAGATACGCAGTATTTT. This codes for CASSAYRALFTDTQYF.

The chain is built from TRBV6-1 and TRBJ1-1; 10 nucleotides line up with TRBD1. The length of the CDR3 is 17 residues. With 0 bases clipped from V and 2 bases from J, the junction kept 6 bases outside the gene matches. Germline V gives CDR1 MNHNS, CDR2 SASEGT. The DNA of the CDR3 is TGTGCCAGCAGTGAAGCCCCGGGACAGGGGCTTAACACTGAAGCTTTCTTT. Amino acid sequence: CASSEAPGQGLNTEAFF.

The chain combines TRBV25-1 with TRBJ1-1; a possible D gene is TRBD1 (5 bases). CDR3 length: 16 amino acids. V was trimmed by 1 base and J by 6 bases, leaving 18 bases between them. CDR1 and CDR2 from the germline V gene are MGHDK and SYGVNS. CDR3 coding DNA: TGTGCCAGCAGTGAATTGGTCGTGGGGGGTGTGGCTGAAGCTTTCTTT. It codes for CASSELVVGGVAEAFF.